Presented here are 4 T cell receptor beta chains from one specimen sequenced in a study of blood T cells in healthy people across ages. Combining a sample-barcoded 5' primer with a J-beta primer mix, a second PCR ran for about 6 to 12 cycles. TCRdb fed the 5' RACE reads into MiXCR, producing one record per CDR3 protein. This table has 550,000 to 750,000 distinct CDR3 sequences, approximately 21% appearing once. The sequencing sample was made of blood. All receptors come from a man in his 70s in good health.

V usage is TRBV20-1 and J usage is TRBJ2-5; 7 bases are shared with TRBD2. This CDR3 has 14 amino acids. With 3 bases clipped from V and 7 bases from J, the junction kept 11 bases outside the gene matches. Looked up from germline, CDR1 is DFQATT and CDR2 is SNEGSKA (reference sequence). The CDR3 coding sequence is TGCAGTGCTAGTATTGGGGGGGTTGAGGCGACCCAGTACTTC. Its translation: CSASIGGVEATQYF.

The genes are TRBV4-3 and TRBJ2-4; possibly TRBD1 for D (5 bases). The V end was cut by 3 bases, the J end by 7 bases, with 19 bases between. CDR1 and CDR2 (germline): LGHNA, YSLEER. The CDR3 consists of 16 residues. CDR3: CASSQFLDAPGNIQYF. The CDR3 DNA reads TGCGCCAGCAGCCAGTTTTTGGACGCCCCAGGGAACATTCAGTACTTC.

Turning to this clonotype: Germline is not matched at one junction end, which may reflect a read error. This chain joins TRBV2 and TRBJ2-6; D may be TRBD1 (5 bases). Germline V gene data show CDR1 as SNHLY and CDR2 as FYNNEI. The CDR3 loop spans 15 amino acids. CDR3 residues: CASSRQTSVANVLAF. The CDR3 region has the DNA TGTGCCAGCAGCCGACAGACCAGTGTGGCCAACGTCCTGGCTTTC.

This clonotype was detected only a few times. The chain combines TRBV4-3 with TRBJ2-3; D tentatively reads TRBD1 or TRBD2 (5 bases each). Germline loops: CDR1 LGHNA, CDR2 YSLEER. The V gene lost 5 bases and the J gene lost 2 bases, with 14 bases spanning the gap. CDR3 size: 15 residues. The CDR3 sequence: CASSFYRRATDTQYF. The CDR3 DNA reads as TGCGCCAGCAGCTTTTACAGGCGGGCCACAGATACGCAGTATTTT.